The next 24 T cell receptor beta chains were all read from a single sample in a study of blood T cell repertoires in COVID-19. Generated by immunoSEQ multiplex PCR, the TCRdb table keeps only in-frame clones and is missing some. In the table there are 300,000 to 350,000 clones, about 86% of which are singletons. Sequenced input: PBMCs or T cells enriched from blood (not recorded which). The receptors originated from a woman in her forties with acute COVID-19.

The chain is built from TRBV6-4 and TRBJ1-3; 7 bases are shared with TRBD1. This CDR3 comprises 16 residues. Germline loops: CDR1 MRHNA, CDR2 SNTAGT. V lost 2 bases, J lost 4 bases, and 8 bases stayed unmatched. CDR3 sequence (DNA): TGTGCCAGCAGTGACCCGAGGGACAGCACAGGAAACACCATATATTTT. Encoded protein: CASSDPRDSTGNTIYF.

This chain joins TRBV7-2 and TRBJ2-2; 10 bases are shared with TRBD2. There are 17 residues in the CDR3. V lost 3 bases, J lost 5 bases, and 9 bases stayed unmatched. CDR1 is SGHTA, CDR2 FQGNSA, per germline. CDR3 in DNA: TGTGCCAGCAGCTTGTGGCTAGCGGGAGTCGGAACCGGGGAGCTGTTTTTT. Translated, it gives CASSLWLAGVGTGELFF.

About this clone: This clone may be a read error of a much larger clone one base away. V usage is TRBV7-8 and J usage is TRBJ1-3; TRBD1 might be the D (6 bases). This CDR3 contains 14 residues. The V gene's germline CDR1 is SGHVS and CDR2 FQNEAQ. Trimming removed 4 bases at V and 1 base at J, with 8 bases between. As DNA, the CDR3 is TGTGCCAGCAGCTCACAGGGATCTGGAAACACCATATATTTT. It yields the protein CASSSQGSGNTIYF.

The chain has TRBV6-5 and TRBJ1-4; D is perhaps TRBD1 (5 bases). There are 14 residues in the CDR3. Per the germline V gene, CDR1 is MNHEY and CDR2 is SVGAGI. CDR3 amino acids: CGTTGHATNEKLFF. As DNA, the CDR3 is TGTGGGACAACAGGACACGCAACTAATGAAAAACTGTTTTTT.

The V and J genes are TRBV11-3 and TRBJ2-7, with 11 bases matching TRBD2. V shed 5 bases, J shed 0 bases, and the junction held 9 bases outside the gene matches. This CDR3 is built from 17 residues. The germline V gene has CDR1 SGHNT and CDR2 YENEEA. This CDR3 reads CASSIAGGPLNSYEQYF. The CDR3 nucleotides read TGTGCCAGCAGCATAGCGGGAGGGCCCCTCAACTCCTACGAGCAGTACTTC.

This CDR3 is CATSRDSGGYTF. The CDR3 DNA follows: TGTGCCACCAGCAGAGATTCGGGTGGCTACACCTTC. This chain uses TRBV15 with TRBJ1-2; no definite D call. Germline V gene data show CDR1 as LNHNV and CDR2 as YYDKDF (reference sequence). There are 12 residues in the CDR3. V was clipped by 0 bases and J by 7 bases, with 6 bases between them.

The chain employs TRBV19 and TRBJ1-5; D possibly corresponds to TRBD1 (6 bases). V was pared by 6 bases and J by 5 bases, with 14 bases between. This CDR3 contains 14 residues. CDR1 is LNHDA and CDR2 is SQIVND in the germline V gene (reference sequence). The CDR3 sequence is CASRIRGGDQPQHF. The CDR3 DNA is TGTGCCAGTAGGATAAGGGGGGGGGATCAGCCCCAGCATTTT.

This clone was found a few times. Here the CDR3 reads CASRRPGGQETQYF. The CDR3 bases are TGTGCCAGCAGGCGACCAGGTGGGCAAGAGACCCAGTACTTC. The chain carries TRBV28 and TRBJ2-5; D not certain. The CDR3 loop spans 14 amino acids. V dropped 6 bases and J dropped 2 bases, with 13 bases sitting between them. The germline gives CDR1 MDHEN, CDR2 SYDVKM.

V usage is TRBV11-2 and J usage is TRBJ1-1; possible D gene TRBD1, 5 bases. V was pared by 0 bases and J by 8 bases, with 13 bases between. This CDR3 has 14 amino acids. Germline lookup yields CDR1 SGHAT and CDR2 FQNNGV. This CDR3 reads CASSLEPSGHEAFF. The CDR3 nucleotides read TGTGCCAGCAGCTTAGAACCCTCAGGGCACGAAGCTTTCTTT.

The rearrangement links TRBV29-1 to TRBJ2-1; D is perhaps TRBD2 (5 bases). Germline CDR1 is SQVTM and CDR2 is ANQGSEA. V lost 2 bases and J lost 6, with 14 bases in between. CDR3 length: 14 residues. The CDR3 sequence is CSVEIRSGINEQFF. The CDR3 region has the DNA TGCAGCGTTGAAATCAGATCGGGAATCAATGAGCAGTTCTTC.

In its sample, this clone was seen once. Written as DNA, the CDR3 is TGTGCCAGCAGCTTCACGGGACAGGGGAATCAGCCCCAGCATTTT. This encodes CASSFTGQGNQPQHF. The V gene is TRBV5-4, the J gene TRBJ1-5; 10 positions agree with TRBD1. The CDR3 runs 15 residues. With V trimmed by 2 bases and J by 4 bases, 3 bases remained unmatched. Germline V CDR1 and CDR2: SGHNT, YYREEE (reference sequence). Based on the CDR3 plus reference TRBV5-4 and TRBJ1-5, the full variable domain is ETGVTQSPTHLIKTRGQQVTLRCSSQSGHNTVSWYQQALGQGPQFIFQYYREEENGRGNFPPRFSGLQFPNYSSELNVNALELDDSALYLCASSFTGQGNQPQHFGDGTRLSIL.

The chain carries TRBV18 and TRBJ1-3; 9 nucleotides align to TRBD1. CDR3 size: 14 residues. The germline V gene encodes CDR1 KGHSH and CDR2 LQKENI. Trimming cost V 4 bases and J 4 bases; bases outside gene matches: 2. The DNA for the CDR3 is TGTGCCAGCTCACGGACAGGGGACGGAAACACCATATATTTT. Residues: CASSRTGDGNTIYF.

This clone has more than one count but fewer than ten. The DNA of the CDR3 is TGTGCCAGTGCGACAGGGGGAGGCAGCTACGAGCAGTACTTC. Amino acids: CASATGGGSYEQYF. The rearrangement links TRBV19 to TRBJ2-7; 9 bases line up with TRBD1. Germline V gives CDR1 LNHDA, CDR2 SQIVND (reference sequence). J gave up 3 bases and V 8 bases, and 8 bases lay outside the gene matches. The CDR3 contains 14 residues.

The chain employs TRBV29-1 and TRBJ2-2; D is perhaps TRBD2 (6 bases). V dropped 1 base and J dropped 6 bases, with 12 bases sitting between them. From germline, CDR1 is SQVTM and CDR2 ANQGSEA. The CDR3 has 14 amino acids. In DNA, the CDR3 is TGCAGCGTTGAAGGCTCGGAGGGCGCCGGGGAGCTGTTTTTT. Translating gives CSVEGSEGAGELFF.

The chain has TRBV5-1 and TRBJ2-2, with 7 bases that match TRBD1. There are 16 residues in the CDR3. The germline V gene has CDR1 SGHRS and CDR2 YFSETQ. The J segment lost 6 bases and the V segment lost 3 bases, leaving 11 bases of the junction unmatched. CDR3 bases: TGCGCCAGCAGCTCAGAGGGGGCGCGGTTTCCCGGGGAGCTGTTTTTT. Translated: CASSSEGARFPGELFF.

The chain uses TRBV7-2 and TRBJ2-1; 8 nucleotides match TRBD2. V lost 2 bases to trimming and J lost 9 bases; unmatched junction nucleotides: 9. The CDR3 is 15 residues long. Germline CDR1 reads SGHTA; CDR2 reads FQGNSA. The CDR3: CASSLNRGGSGEQFF. CDR3 coding DNA: TGTGCCAGCAGCTTAAATCGGGGGGGCTCTGGTGAGCAGTTCTTC.

This chain uses TRBV18 with TRBJ2-7, with 9 bases lining up with TRBD1. The CDR3 totals 14 residues. Looked up from germline, CDR1 is KGHSH and CDR2 is LQKENI. J was trimmed by 1 base and V by 4 bases; bases with no gene match: 2. The CDR3 DNA sequence: TGTGCCAGCTCACTTGGGACAGGGTCCTACGAGCAGTACTTC. It is translated as CASSLGTGSYEQYF.

The V call is TRBV5-5, the J call TRBJ2-3, with TRBD2 identical over 8 bases. The germline V gene has CDR1 SGHKS and CDR2 YYEKEE (reference sequence). With V trimmed by 5 bases and J by 1 base, 3 bases remained unmatched. The CDR3 has 14 residues. CDR3 sequence: CASRISGGTDTQYF. CDR3 bases: TGTGCCAGCAGGATTAGCGGGGGCACAGATACGCAGTATTTT.

As for this clone: Other DNA sequences of this sample code for an identical CDR3. CDR3 region: CASGRGSAGNTIYF. CDR3 sequence (DNA): TGTGCCAGTGGACGAGGGTCTGCTGGAAACACCATATATTTT. The chain employs TRBV9 and TRBJ1-3; no clear D. Between the trimmed V and J ends, which lost 8 bases and 2 bases, there was a span of 14 bases. The germline gives CDR1 SGDLS, CDR2 YYNGEE. CDR3 length: 14 amino acids.

The chain recombines TRBV2 with TRBJ2-3; TRBD1 agrees at 8 bases. CDR3 length equals 15 residues. Losses at the gene ends were 4 bases for V and 6 bases for J; bases not matched to a gene: 9. Looked up from germline, CDR1 is SNHLY and CDR2 is FYNNEI. The CDR3 DNA reads as TGTGCCAGCAGTGTTCCGGCAGGGGGCGCGGATACGCAGTATTTT. It translates to CASSVPAGGADTQYF.

This clone was observed a single time. V is TRBV10-3 and J is TRBJ1-6; perhaps TRBD1 as D (6 bases). Germline values: CDR1 ENHRY, CDR2 SYGVKD. V shed 5 bases and J shed 9 bases, with 14 bases lying between them. The CDR3 contains 14 residues. CDR3 protein: CAISRGGSGSPLHF. As DNA, the CDR3 is TGTGCCATCAGTAGGGGGGGATCGGGTTCACCCCTCCACTTT.

The V call is TRBV24-1, the J call TRBJ2-5; perhaps TRBD1 as D (6 bases). In germline, CDR1 is KGHDR, CDR2 SFDVKD. The V end lost 4 bases, the J end lost 6 bases, and 11 bases lay between the germline ends. The CDR3 totals 13 residues. For the CDR3, the DNA is TGTGCCACCAGTGAGGTGGGGGCAAAGACCCAGTACTTC. Its protein product is CATSEVGAKTQYF.

The chain combines TRBV7-8 with TRBJ1-6; D is undetermined. The CDR3 is made up of 13 amino acids. Trimming shortened V by 1 base and J by 7 bases, and 5 bases separated the two germline ends. Germline-derived CDR1 and CDR2 are SGHVS and FQNEAQ. Written as DNA, the CDR3 is TGTGCCAGCAGCTTAGTCCCGAATTCACCCCTCCACTTT. It codes for CASSLVPNSPLHF.

The J gene is TRBJ2-1, the V gene TRBV9, with 12 bases aligning to TRBD2. V shed 3 bases, J shed 8 bases, and the junction held 3 bases outside the gene matches. This CDR3 region has 14 residues. The germline V gene encodes CDR1 SGDLS and CDR2 YYNGEE. CDR3: CASSERLAGDEQFF. The DNA for the CDR3 is TGTGCCAGCAGCGAGAGACTAGCGGGAGATGAGCAGTTCTTC.